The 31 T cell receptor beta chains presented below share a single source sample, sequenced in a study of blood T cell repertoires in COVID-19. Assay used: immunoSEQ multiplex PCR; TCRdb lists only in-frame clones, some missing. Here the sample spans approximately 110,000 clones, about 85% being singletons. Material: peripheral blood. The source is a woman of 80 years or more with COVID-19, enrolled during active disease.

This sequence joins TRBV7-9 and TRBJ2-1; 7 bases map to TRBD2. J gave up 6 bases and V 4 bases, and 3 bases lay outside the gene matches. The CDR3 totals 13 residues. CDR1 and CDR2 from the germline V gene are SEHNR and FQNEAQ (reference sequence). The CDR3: CASSSSGTNEQFF. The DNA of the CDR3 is TGTGCCAGCAGCTCGAGCGGGACCAATGAGCAGTTCTTC. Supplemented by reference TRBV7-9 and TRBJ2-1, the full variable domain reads DTGVSQNPRHKITKRGQNVTFRCDPISEHNRLYWYRQTLGQGPEFLTYFQNEAQLEKSRLLSDRFSAERPKGSFSTLEIQRTEQGDSAMYLCASSSSGTNEQFFGPGTRLTVL.

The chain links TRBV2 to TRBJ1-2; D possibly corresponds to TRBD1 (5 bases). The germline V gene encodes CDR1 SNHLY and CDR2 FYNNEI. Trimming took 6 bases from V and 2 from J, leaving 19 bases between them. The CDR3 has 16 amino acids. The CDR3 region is CASSGRDSQTNYGYTF. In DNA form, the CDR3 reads TGTGCCAGCAGCGGTCGGGACTCCCAAACGAACTATGGCTACACCTTC. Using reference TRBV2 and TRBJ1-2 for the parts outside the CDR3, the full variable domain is EPEVTQTPSHQVTQMGQEVILRCVPISNHLYFYWYRQILGQKVEFLVSFYNNEISEKSEIFDDQFSVERPDGSNFTLKIRSTKLEDSAMYFCASSGRDSQTNYGYTFGSGTRLTVV.

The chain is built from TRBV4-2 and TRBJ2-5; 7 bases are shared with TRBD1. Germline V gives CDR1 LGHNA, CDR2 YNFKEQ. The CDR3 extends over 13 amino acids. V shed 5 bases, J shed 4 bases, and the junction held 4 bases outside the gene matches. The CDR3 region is CASSKRQGETQYF. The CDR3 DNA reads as TGTGCCAGCAGCAAGAGACAGGGAGAGACCCAGTACTTC.

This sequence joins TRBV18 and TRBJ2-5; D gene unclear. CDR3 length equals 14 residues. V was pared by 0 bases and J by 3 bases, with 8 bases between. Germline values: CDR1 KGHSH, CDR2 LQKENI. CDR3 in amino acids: CASSPPSSKETQYF. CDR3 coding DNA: TGTGCCAGCTCACCACCTTCGAGTAAAGAGACCCAGTACTTC.

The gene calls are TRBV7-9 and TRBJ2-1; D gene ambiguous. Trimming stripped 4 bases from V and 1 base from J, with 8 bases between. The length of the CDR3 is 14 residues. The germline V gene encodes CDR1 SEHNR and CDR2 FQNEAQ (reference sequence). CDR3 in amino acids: CASSSVESYNEQFF. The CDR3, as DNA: TGTGCCAGCAGCTCCGTGGAGTCCTACAATGAGCAGTTCTTC.

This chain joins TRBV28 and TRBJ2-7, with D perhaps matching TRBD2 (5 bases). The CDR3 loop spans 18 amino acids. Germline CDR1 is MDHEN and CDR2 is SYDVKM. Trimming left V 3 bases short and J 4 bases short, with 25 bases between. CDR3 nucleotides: TGTGCCAGCAGTTTTCCCCGTGGAGGACCGTCAGTGAGGTACGAGCAGTACTTC. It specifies CASSFPRGGPSVRYEQYF.

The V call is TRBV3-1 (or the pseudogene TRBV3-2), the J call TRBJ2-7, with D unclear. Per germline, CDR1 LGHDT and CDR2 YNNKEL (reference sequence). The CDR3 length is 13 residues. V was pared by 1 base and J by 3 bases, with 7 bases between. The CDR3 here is CASSQAGNYEQYF. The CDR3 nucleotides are TGTGCCAGCAGCCAAGCAGGCAACTACGAGCAGTACTTC.

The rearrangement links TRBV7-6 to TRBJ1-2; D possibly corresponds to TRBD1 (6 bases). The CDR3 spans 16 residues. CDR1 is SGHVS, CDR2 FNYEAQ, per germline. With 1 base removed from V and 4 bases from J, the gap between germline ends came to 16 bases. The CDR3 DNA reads TGTGCCAGCAGCTTAGAAGCGGCCGCAGGGGCCTATGGCTACACCTTC. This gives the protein CASSLEAAAGAYGYTF.

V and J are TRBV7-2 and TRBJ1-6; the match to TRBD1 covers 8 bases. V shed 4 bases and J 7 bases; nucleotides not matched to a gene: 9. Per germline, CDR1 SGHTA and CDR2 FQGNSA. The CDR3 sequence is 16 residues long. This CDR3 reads CASSSRDRRANSPLHF. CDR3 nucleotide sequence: TGTGCCAGCAGCTCCCGGGACAGGCGGGCCAATTCACCCCTCCACTTT. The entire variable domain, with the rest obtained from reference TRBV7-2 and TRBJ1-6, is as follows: GAGVSQSPSNKVTEKGKDVELRCDPISGHTALYWYRQSLGQGLEFLIYFQGNSAPDKSGLPSDRFSAERTGGSVSTLTIQRTQQEDSAVYLCASSSRDRRANSPLHFGNGTRLTVT.

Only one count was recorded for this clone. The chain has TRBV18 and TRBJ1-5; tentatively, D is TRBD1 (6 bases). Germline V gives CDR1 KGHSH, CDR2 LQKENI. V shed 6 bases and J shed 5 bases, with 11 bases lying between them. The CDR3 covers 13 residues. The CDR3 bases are TGTGCCAGCTCCCCGAACAGGGATCAGCCCCAGCATTTT. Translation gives CASSPNRDQPQHF.

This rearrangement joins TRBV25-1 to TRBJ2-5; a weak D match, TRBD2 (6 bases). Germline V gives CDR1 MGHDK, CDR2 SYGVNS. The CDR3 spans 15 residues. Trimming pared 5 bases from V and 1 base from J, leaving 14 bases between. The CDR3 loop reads CASSRPGTSQETQYF. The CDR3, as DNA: TGTGCCAGCAGTAGGCCAGGGACTTCCCAAGAGACCCAGTACTTC.

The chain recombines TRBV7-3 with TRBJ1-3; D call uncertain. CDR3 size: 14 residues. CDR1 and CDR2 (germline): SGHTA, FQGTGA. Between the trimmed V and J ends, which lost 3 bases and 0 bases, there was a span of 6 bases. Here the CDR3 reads CASSLGSSGNTIYF. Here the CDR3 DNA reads TGTGCCAGCAGCTTGGGGAGCTCTGGAAACACCATATATTTT.

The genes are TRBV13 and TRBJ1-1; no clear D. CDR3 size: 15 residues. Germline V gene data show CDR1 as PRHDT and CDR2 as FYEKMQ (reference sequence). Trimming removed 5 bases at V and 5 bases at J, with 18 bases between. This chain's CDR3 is CASSQQAGRRTEAFF. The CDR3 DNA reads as TGTGCCAGCAGCCAACAAGCTGGAAGGCGGACTGAAGCTTTCTTT.

In DNA, the CDR3 is TGTGCCAGCAGGTCAGGGGAAAGCTCCTACAATGAGCAGTTCTTC. Encoded protein: CASRSGESSYNEQFF. This chain joins TRBV7-9 and TRBJ2-1, with D maybe TRBD1 (6 bases). Germline CDR1 reads SEHNR; CDR2 reads FQNEAQ (reference sequence). V lost 6 bases and J 0 bases, leaving 12 bases between the germline ends. This CDR3 has 15 residues. The variable domain in full, completed from reference TRBV7-9 and TRBJ2-1, reads DTGVSQNPRHKITKRGQNVTFRCDPISEHNRLYWYRQTLGQGPEFLTYFQNEAQLEKSRLLSDRFSAERPKGSFSTLEIQRTEQGDSAMYLCASRSGESSYNEQFFGPGTRLTVL.

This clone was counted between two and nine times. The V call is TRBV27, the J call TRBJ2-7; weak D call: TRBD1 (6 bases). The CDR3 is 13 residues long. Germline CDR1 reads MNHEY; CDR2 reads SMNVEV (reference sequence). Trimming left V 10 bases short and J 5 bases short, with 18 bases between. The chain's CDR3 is CATASTGNHEQYF. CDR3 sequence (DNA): TGTGCCACCGCCTCCACAGGGAACCACGAGCAGTACTTC.

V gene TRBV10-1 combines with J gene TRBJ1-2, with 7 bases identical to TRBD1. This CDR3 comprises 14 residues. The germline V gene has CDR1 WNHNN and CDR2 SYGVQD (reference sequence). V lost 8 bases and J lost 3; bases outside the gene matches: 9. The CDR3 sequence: CASRGDSCHYGYTF. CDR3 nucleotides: TGCGCCAGCCGTGGGGACAGCTGCCACTATGGCTACACCTTC.

The CDR3 loop reads CASSSGTEETQYF. In DNA form, the CDR3 reads TGTGCCAGCAGCTCCGGGACAGAAGAGACCCAGTACTTC. This chain joins TRBV5-4 and TRBJ2-5, with 7 nucleotides matching TRBD1. The V gene end was trimmed by 3 bases and the J gene end by 3 bases; junction bases not matched to a gene: 2. Germline lookup yields CDR1 SGHNT and CDR2 YYREEE (reference sequence). This CDR3 is 13 amino acids long. The full variable domain, with the rest looked up from reference TRBV5-4 and TRBJ2-5, is ETGVTQSPTHLIKTRGQQVTLRCSSQSGHNTVSWYQQALGQGPQFIFQYYREEENGRGNFPPRFSGLQFPNYSSELNVNALELDDSALYLCASSSGTEETQYFGPGTRLLVL.

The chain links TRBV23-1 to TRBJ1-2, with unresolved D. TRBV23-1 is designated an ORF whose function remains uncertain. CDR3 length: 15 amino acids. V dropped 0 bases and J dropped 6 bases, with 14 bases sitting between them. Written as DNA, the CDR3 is TGCGCCAGCAGTCAATCAAACCGAGACGGGGATGGCTACACCTTC. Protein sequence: CASSQSNRDGDGYTF.

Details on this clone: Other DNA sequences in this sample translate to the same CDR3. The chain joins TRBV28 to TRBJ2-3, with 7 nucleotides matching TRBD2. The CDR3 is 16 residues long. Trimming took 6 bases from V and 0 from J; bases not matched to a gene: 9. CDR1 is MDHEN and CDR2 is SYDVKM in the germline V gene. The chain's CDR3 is CASSPSLAVSTDTQYF. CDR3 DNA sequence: TGTGCCAGCAGCCCAAGCCTAGCGGTTAGCACAGATACGCAGTATTTT.

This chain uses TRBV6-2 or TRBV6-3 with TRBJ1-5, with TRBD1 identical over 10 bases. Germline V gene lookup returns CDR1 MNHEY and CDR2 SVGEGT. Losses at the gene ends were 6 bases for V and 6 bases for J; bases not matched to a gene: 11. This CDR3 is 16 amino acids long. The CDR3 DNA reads TGTGCCAGCAGCTCCGGGACAGGGGCCCTAGCTCAGCCCCAGCATTTT. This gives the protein CASSSGTGALAQPQHF.

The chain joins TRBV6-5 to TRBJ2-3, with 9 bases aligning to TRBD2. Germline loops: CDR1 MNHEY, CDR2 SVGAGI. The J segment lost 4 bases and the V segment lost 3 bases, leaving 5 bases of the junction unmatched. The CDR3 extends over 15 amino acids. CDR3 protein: CASSYGGRGSDTQYF. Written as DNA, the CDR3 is TGTGCCAGCAGTTATGGCGGGAGGGGGTCAGATACGCAGTATTTT.

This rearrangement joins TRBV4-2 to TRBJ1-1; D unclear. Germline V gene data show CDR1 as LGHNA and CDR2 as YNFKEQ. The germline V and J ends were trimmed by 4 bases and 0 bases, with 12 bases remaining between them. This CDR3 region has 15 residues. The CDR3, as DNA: TGTGCCAGCAGCCCAGCTGGGGAGTTGAACACTGAAGCTTTCTTT. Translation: CASSPAGELNTEAFF.

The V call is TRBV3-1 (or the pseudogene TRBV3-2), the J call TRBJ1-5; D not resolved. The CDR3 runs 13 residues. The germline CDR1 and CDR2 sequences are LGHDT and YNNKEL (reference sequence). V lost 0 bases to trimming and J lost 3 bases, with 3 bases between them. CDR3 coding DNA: TGTGCCAGCAGCCAAGAACTCAATCAGCCCCAGCATTTT. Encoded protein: CASSQELNQPQHF.

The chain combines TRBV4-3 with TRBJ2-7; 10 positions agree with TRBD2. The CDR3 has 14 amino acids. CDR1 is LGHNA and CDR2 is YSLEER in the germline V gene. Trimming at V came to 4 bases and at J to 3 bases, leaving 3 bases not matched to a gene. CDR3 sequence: CASSRGTSDYEQYF. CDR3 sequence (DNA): TGCGCCAGCAGCCGCGGGACTAGCGACTACGAGCAGTACTTC.

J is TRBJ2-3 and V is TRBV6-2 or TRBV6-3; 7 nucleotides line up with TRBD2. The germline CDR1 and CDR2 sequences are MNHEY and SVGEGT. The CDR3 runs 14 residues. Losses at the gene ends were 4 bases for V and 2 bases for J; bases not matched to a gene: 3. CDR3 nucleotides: TGTGCCAGCAGTTTCCGGGAGGCCACAGATACGCAGTATTTT. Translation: CASSFREATDTQYF.

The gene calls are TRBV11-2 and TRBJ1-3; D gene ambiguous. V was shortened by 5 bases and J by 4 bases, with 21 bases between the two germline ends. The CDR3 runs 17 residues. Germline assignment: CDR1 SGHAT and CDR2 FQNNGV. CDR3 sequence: CASSAGNRALQGNTIYF. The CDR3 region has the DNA TGTGCCAGCAGCGCCGGGAACCGCGCTCTCCAGGGAAACACCATATATTTT.

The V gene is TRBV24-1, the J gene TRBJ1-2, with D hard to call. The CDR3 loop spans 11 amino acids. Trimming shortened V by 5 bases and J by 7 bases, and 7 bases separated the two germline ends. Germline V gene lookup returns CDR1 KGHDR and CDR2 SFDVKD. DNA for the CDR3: TGTGCCACCAGTGCGGAGGGTGGCTACACCTTC. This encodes CATSAEGGYTF.

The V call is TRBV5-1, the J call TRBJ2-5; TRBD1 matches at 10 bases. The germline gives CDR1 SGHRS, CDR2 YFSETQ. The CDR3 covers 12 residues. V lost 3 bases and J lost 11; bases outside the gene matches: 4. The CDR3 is CASSSGQGEQYF. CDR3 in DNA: TGCGCCAGCAGCTCCGGACAGGGGGAGCAGTACTTC. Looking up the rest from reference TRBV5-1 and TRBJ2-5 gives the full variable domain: KAGVTQTPRYLIKTRGQQVTLSCSPISGHRSVSWYQQTPGQGLQFLFEYFSETQRNKGNFPGRFSGRQFSNSRSEMNVSTLELGDSALYLCASSSGQGEQYFGPGTRLLVL.

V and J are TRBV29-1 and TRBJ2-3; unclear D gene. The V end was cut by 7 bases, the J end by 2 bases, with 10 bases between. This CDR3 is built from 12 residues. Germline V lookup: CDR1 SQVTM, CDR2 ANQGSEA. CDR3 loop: CSADADTDTQYF. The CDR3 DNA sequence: TGCAGCGCGGACGCGGACACAGATACGCAGTATTTT.

CDR3 DNA: TGCGCCAGCAGCCTTCTGACAGGGTTGGGGACCGGGGAGCTGTTTTTT. The encoded protein is CASSLLTGLGTGELFF. The rearrangement joins TRBV4-3 to TRBJ2-2; 7 nucleotides align to TRBD1. Germline V gene lookup returns CDR1 LGHNA and CDR2 YSLEER. V lost 4 bases to trimming and J lost 5 bases; unmatched junction nucleotides: 10. The CDR3 is 16 residues long.

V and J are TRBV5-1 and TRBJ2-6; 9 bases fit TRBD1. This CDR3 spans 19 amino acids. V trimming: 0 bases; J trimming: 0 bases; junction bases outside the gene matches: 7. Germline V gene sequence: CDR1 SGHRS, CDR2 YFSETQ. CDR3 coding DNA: TGCGCCAGCAGCTTGGGAACAGGGGGCTCCCTCTCTGGGGCCAACGTCCTGACTTTC. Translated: CASSLGTGGSLSGANVLTF.